The sequence of this T cell receptor (beta chain) was determined in a study of beta chain features in type 1 diabetes. General study points: TCRB CDR3s from Type 1 diabetes patients were moderately but significantly shorter in all four CD4+ subsets.

V gave up 5 bases and J gave up 5 bases, with 10 bases separating them. The length of the CDR3 is 13 residues. Germline CDR1 and CDR2: LNHNV and YYDKDF (reference sequence). Note on this clone: What it recognizes is unknown.

The sequenced template was cDNA made from the entire isolated RNA. Naive, central memory and regulatory T cell samples came to a mean of approximately 3.57 million reads. The table came from immunoSEQ multiplex PCR; TCRdb's copy has only in-frame clones and leaves some out. This repertoire shows about 240,000 clones, 25% to 35% found once; its top ten account for about 3.9%. This receptor was taken from a man aged 30 to 39 in good health. The chain is built from TRBV15 and TRBJ2-1, with no clear D. Material: central memory CD4+ T cells from blood. CDR3 DNA: TGTGCCACCAGCTCTCGGAGCCACAATGAGCAGTTCTTC. Translated: CATSSRSHNEQFF.